This T cell receptor beta chain stems from a study of CD8 T cells in ankylosing spondylitis. Notes on this clonotype: Its target is not known.

V shed 5 bases, J shed 0 bases, and the junction held 8 bases outside the gene matches. From germline, CDR1 is SGHRS and CDR2 YFSETQ. This CDR3 contains 17 residues. As the method for making TCR beta libraries, quantitative 5'-RACE with molecular barcodes was used. TCRdb reanalysed the 5' RACE reads using MiXCR and keeps one entry per CDR3 protein. The data contain fewer than 500,000 distinct CDR3 sequences, around 20% of them singletons. Study-wide results and caveats: Certain motif variants had earlier appeared in reactive arthritis synovial fluid and blood. Peripheral blood held disease-linked clones only at relatively low frequency, and these were CD8+. Blood of patients with ankylosing spondylitis appeared to be characterized by a TCR beta motif of several highly homologous variants.

The rearrangement joins TRBV5-1 to TRBJ2-1; 10 positions agree with TRBD2. The sequenced material came from blood, either unsorted or a sorted T cell fraction (not recorded which). The sequence was collected from a male donor with ankylosing spondylitis. The CDR3 region is CASRTGTSDFSYNEQFF. In DNA, the CDR3 is TGCGCCAGCAGGACCGGGACTAGCGACTTCTCCTACAATGAGCAGTTCTTC.